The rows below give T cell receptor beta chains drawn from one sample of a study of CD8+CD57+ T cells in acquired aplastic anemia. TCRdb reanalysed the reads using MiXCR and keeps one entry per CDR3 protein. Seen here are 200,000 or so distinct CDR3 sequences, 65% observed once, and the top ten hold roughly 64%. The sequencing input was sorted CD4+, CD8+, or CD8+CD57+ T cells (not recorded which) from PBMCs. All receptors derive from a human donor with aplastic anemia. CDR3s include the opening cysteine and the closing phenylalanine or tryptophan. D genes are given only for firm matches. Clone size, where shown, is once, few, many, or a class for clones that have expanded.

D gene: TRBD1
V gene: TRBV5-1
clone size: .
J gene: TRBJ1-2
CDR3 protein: CASSITGDGYTF
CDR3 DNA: TGCGCCAGCAGCATAACAGGGGATGGCTACACCTTC

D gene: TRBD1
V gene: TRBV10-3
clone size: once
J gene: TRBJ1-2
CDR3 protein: CAIRVGTGGDYGYTF
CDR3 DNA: TGTGCCATCAGGGTAGGGACAGGGGGCGACTATGGCTACACCTTC

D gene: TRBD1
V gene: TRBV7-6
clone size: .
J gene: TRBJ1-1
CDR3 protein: CASSPGGALNTEAFF
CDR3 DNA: TGTGCCAGCAGCCCAGGGGGGGCTCTGAACACTGAAGCTTTCTTT

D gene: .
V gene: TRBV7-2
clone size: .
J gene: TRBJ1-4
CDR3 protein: CASSLTGFVEKLFF
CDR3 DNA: TGTGCCAGCAGCCTGACAGGCTTTGTGGAAAAACTGTTTTTT

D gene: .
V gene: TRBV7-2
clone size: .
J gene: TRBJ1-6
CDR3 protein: CASSLATGARNNSPLHF
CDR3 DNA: TGTGCCAGCAGCTTAGCGACTGGGGCCCGAAATAATTCACCCCTCCACTTT

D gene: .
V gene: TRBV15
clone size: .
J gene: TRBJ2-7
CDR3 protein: CATSPSGASYEQYF
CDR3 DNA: TGTGCCACCAGCCCGTCAGGGGCCTCCTACGAGCAGTACTTC

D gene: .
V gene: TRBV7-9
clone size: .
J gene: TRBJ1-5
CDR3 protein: CASTLGGQPQHF
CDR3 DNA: TGTGCCAGCACCCTCGGGGGTCAGCCCCAGCATTTT

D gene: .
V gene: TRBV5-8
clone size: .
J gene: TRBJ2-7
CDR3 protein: CASSLAVNPPYEQYF
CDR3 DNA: TGTGCCAGCAGCTTGGCAGTAAACCCTCCCTACGAGCAGTACTTC

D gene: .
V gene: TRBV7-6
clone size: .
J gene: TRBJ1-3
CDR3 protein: CASSLGQAGRRGGNTIYF
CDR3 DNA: TGTGCCAGCAGCTTAGGACAGGCAGGCCGCCGGGGGGGAAACACCATATATTTT

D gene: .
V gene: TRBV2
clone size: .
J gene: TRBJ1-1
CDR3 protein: CASSVGAGNTEAFF
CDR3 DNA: TGTGCCAGCAGTGTGGGGGCGGGGAACACTGAAGCTTTCTTT

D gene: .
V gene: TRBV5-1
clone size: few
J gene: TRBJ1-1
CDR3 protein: CASSLGGTDLGTEAFF
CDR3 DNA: TGCGCCAGCAGCTTGGGGGGGACGGACTTGGGCACTGAAGCTTTCTTT

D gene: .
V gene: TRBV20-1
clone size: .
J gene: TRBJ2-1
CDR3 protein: CSAQNNRGNEQFF
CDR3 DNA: TGCAGTGCTCAGAACAATAGGGGTAATGAGCAGTTCTTC

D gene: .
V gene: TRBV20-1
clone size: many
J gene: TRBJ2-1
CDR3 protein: CSARDPAVAQNFNEQFF
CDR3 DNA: TGCAGTGCTAGAGATCCAGCCGTCGCCCAGAACTTCAATGAGCAGTTCTTC

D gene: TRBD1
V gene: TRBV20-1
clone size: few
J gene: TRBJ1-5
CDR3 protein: CSASTGPNQPQHF
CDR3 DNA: TGCAGTGCCTCGACAGGGCCAAATCAGCCCCAGCATTTT

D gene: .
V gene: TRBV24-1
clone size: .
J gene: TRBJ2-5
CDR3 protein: CATAGTRETQYF
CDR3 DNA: TGTGCCACCGCCGGGACAAGAGAGACCCAGTACTTC

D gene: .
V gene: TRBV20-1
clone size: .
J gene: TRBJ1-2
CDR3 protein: CSASGRYSYGYTF
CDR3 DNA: TGCAGTGCTAGTGGCAGGTACTCCTATGGCTACACCTTC

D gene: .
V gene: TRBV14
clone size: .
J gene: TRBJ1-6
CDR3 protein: CASSLGGGAYNSPLHF
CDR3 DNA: TGTGCCAGCAGCCTAGGGGGGGGGGCCTATAATTCACCCCTCCACTTT

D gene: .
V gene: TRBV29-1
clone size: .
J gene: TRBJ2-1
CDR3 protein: CSVDVVGSEQFF
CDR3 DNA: TGCAGCGTTGATGTGGTGGGGTCTGAGCAGTTCTTC

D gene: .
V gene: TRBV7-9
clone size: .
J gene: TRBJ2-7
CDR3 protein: CASSLGAGLIVYEQYF
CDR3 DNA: TGTGCCAGCAGCTTAGGTGCAGGTTTAATCGTCTACGAGCAGTACTTC

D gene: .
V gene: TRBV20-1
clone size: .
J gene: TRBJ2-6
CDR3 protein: CSARDNSGANVLTF
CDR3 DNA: TGCAGTGCTAGAGACAACTCTGGGGCCAACGTCCTGACTTTC

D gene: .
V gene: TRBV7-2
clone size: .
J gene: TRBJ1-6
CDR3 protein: CASSRRFNSPLHF
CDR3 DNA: TGTGCCAGCAGCCGACGGTTTAATTCACCCCTCCACTTT

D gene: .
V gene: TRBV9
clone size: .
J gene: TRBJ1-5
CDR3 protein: CASSATSGGGSQPQHF
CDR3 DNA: TGTGCCAGCAGCGCCACTAGCGGGGGGGGTAGTCAGCCCCAGCATTTT

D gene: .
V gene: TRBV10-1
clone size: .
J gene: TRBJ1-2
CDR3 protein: CASSEKDIPYGYTF
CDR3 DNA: TGCGCCAGCAGTGAGAAGGACATTCCTTATGGCTACACCTTC

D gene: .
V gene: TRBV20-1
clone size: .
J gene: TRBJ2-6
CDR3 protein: CSALDSGANVLTF
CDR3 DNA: TGCAGTGCGTTGGACTCTGGGGCCAACGTCCTGACTTTC

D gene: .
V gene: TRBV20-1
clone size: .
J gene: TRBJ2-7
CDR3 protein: CSARGRLPNEQYF
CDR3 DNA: TGCAGTGCTAGAGGTCGGTTGCCCAACGAGCAGTACTTC

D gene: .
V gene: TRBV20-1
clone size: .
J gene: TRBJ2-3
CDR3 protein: CSARGMHGRPGTDTQYF
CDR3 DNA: TGCAGTGCTAGGGGTATGCATGGCAGACCAGGCACAGATACGCAGTATTTT

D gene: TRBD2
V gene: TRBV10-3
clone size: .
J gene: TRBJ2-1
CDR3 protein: CAISVDAGGPYEQFF
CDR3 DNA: TGTGCCATCAGTGTTGATGCGGGAGGGCCCTATGAGCAGTTCTTC

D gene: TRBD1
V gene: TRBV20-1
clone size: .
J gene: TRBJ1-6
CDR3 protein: CSASQGVENSPLHF
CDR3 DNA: TGCAGTGCTAGTCAGGGGGTAGAGAATTCACCCCTCCACTTT

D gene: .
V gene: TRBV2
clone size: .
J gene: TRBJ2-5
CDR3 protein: CASGARRQETQYF
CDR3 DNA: TGTGCCAGCGGTGCGCGGCGGCAGGAGACCCAGTACTTC

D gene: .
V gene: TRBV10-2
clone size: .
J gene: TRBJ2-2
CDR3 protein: CASSDSIALPYEQFF
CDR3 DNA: TGCGCCAGCAGTGATAGTATAGCGTTGCCCTACGAGCAGTTTTTT

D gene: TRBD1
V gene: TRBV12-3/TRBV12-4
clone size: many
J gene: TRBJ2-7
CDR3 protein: CASSLPGQARYEQYF
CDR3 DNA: TGTGCCAGCAGTCTACCGGGACAGGCCCGCTACGAGCAGTACTTC

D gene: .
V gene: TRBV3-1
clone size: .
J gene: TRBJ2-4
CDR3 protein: CASSLKGNIQYF
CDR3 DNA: TGTGCCAGCAGCCTCAAAGGTAACATTCAGTACTTC

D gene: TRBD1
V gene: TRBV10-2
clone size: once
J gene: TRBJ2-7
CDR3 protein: CASRTGQGTYEQYF
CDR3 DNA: TGCGCCAGCAGAACAGGACAGGGAACCTACGAGCAGTACTTC

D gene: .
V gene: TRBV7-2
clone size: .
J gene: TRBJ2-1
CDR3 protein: CASSVGGSSYNEQFF
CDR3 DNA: TGTGCCAGCAGTGTTGGGGGGAGCTCCTACAATGAGCAGTTCTTC

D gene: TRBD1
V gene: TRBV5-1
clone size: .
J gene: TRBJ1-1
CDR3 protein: CASSVGQRNTEAFF
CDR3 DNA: TGCGCCAGCAGCGTGGGACAGCGGAACACTGAAGCTTTCTTT

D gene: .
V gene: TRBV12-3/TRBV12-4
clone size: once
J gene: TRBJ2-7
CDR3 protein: CASSFGSNYEQYF
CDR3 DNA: TGTGCCAGCAGTTTTGGCAGTAACTACGAGCAGTACTTC

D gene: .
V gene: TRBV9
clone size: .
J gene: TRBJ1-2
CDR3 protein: CASSVGGRSDGYTF
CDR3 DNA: TGTGCCAGCAGCGTTGGAGGCAGGTCGGATGGCTACACCTTC

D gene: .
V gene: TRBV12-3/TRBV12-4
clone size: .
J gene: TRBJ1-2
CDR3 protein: CASSFLGRDGYTF
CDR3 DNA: TGTGCCAGCAGCTTCTTGGGCCGGGATGGCTACACCTTC

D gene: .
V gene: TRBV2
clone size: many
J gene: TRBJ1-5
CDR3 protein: CASSEGPPGQIFQPQHF
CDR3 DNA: TGTGCCAGCAGTGAAGGTCCGCCGGGACAAATATTTCAGCCCCAGCATTTT

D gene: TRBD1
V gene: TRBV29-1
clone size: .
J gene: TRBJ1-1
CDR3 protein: CSVGTGRTEAFF
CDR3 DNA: TGCAGCGTTGGGACAGGGAGGACTGAAGCTTTCTTT

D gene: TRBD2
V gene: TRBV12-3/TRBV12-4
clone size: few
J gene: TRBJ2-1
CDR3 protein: CASTSGGDEQFF
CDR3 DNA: TGTGCCAGCACTAGCGGGGGTGATGAGCAGTTCTTC

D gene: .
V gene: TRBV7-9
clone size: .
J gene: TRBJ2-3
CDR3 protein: CASSVSAAGDTQYF
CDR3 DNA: TGTGCCAGCAGTGTGAGCGCTGCCGGGGATACGCAGTATTTT

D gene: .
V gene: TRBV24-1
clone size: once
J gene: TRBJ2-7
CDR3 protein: CASSQDWQGSYEQYF
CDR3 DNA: TGCGCCAGCAGCCAAGATTGGCAGGGCTCCTACGAGCAGTACTTC

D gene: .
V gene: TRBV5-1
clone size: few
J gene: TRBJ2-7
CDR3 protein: CASSPHRDEQYF
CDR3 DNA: TGCGCCAGCAGCCCGCACAGGGACGAGCAGTACTTC

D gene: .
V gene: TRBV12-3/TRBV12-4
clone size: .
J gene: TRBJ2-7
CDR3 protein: CASSFFRGSNHSYEQYF
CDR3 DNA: TGTGCAAGCAGTTTCTTTCGGGGGAGCAACCATTCCTACGAGCAGTACTTC

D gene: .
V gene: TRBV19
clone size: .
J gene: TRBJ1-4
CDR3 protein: CASSIARSWGTTTNEKLFF
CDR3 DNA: TGTGCCAGTAGTATAGCCCGGAGCTGGGGTACAACAACTAATGAAAAACTGTTTTTT

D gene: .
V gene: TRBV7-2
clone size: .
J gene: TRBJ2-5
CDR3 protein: CASSPPSAVVIRETQYF
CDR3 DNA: TGTGCCAGCAGCCCACCTAGCGCGGTTGTCATACGAGAGACCCAGTACTTC